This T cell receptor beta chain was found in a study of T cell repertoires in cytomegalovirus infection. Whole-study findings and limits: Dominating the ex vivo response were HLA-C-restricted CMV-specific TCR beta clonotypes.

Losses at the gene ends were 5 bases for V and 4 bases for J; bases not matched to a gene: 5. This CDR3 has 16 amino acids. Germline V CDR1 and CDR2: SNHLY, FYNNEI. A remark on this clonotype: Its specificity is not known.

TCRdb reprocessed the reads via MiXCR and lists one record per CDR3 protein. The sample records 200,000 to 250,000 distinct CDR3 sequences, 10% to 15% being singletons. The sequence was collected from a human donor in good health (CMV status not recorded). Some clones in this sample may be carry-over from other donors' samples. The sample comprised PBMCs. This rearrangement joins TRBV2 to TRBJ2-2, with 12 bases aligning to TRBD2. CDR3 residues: CASSPASGRGTGELFF. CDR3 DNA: TGTGCCAGCAGTCCCGCTAGCGGGAGGGGCACCGGGGAGCTGTTTTTT. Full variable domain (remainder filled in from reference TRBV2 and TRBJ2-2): EPEVTQTPSHQVTQMGQEVILRCVPISNHLYFYWYRQILGQKVEFLVSFYNNEISEKSEIFDDQFSVERPDGSNFTLKIRSTKLEDSAMYFCASSPASGRGTGELFFGEGSRLTVL.